The 21 T cell receptor beta chains below were found in one sample sequenced in a study. Treg sorting used a CD4+CD25+CD127-/low gate. TCRdb used MiXCR to reprocess the 5' RACE reads, holding one entry per CDR3 protein. The sample lists tens of thousands of distinct CDR3 sequences, approximately 26% seen once, with roughly 2.2% in the top ten. Sequences were obtained from tumor-infiltrating Tregs sorted from the breast tumor. The source of these receptors is a female donor with breast cancer.

The rearrangement uses TRBV7-2 and TRBJ2-7, with D unclear. The V and J ends lost 5 bases and 0 bases respectively, with 17 bases between them. The V gene's germline CDR1 is SGHTA and CDR2 FQGNSA. The length of the CDR3 is 16 residues. The CDR3 here is CASSASSFPASYEQYF. The CDR3 coding sequence is TGTGCCAGCAGCGCGTCCTCGTTCCCGGCCTCCTACGAGCAGTACTTC.

This clonotype was observed many times. This chain joins TRBV6-2 or TRBV6-3 and TRBJ2-3; no clear D gene. The CDR3 is 12 amino acids. With 6 bases removed from V and 6 bases from J, the gap between germline ends came to 10 bases. Germline V CDR1 and CDR2: MNHEY, SVGEGT. The CDR3 region has the DNA TGTGCCAGCAGCCCAGTAGACGATACGCAGTATTTT. Translated: CASSPVDDTQYF.

V usage is TRBV18 and J usage is TRBJ2-5, with D perhaps TRBD1 (5 bases). Trimming stripped 0 bases from V and 5 bases from J, with 13 bases between. The germline gives CDR1 KGHSH, CDR2 LQKENI. CDR3 size: 15 residues. The CDR3, as DNA: TGTGCCAGCTCACCACCGATTAGGGGCTCGGAGACCCAGTACTTC. Translating gives CASSPPIRGSETQYF.

V is TRBV20-1 and J is TRBJ2-3, with 10 bases aligning to TRBD2. Germline V gene lookup returns CDR1 DFQATT and CDR2 SNEGSKA (reference sequence). V lost 0 bases to trimming and J lost 6 bases; unmatched junction nucleotides: 15. The CDR3 contains 18 residues. CDR3 DNA sequence: TGCAGTGCTAGAGATGTTGCAGCGGGGGGGGTTGTTACCGATACGCAGTATTTT. Protein product: CSARDVAAGGVVTDTQYF.

About this clonotype: A read error is possible here, since a much larger clone lies one base away. The rearrangement links TRBV20-1 to TRBJ2-7; 12 bases line up with TRBD2. CDR3 length: 18 residues. V lost 6 bases to trimming and J lost 3 bases; unmatched junction nucleotides: 18. Per germline, CDR1 DFQATT and CDR2 SNEGSKA (reference sequence). DNA for the CDR3: TGCAGTGCGCGAGGACTAGCGGGGATGCAGGGAGTTATCTACGAGCAGTACTTC. It encodes CSARGLAGMQGVIYEQYF.

The table lists this clonotype with a few counts. The chain joins TRBV2 to TRBJ1-2; maybe TRBD1 (6 bases). Germline lookup yields CDR1 SNHLY and CDR2 FYNNEI. Trimming took 7 bases from V and 7 from J, leaving 10 bases between them. This CDR3 region has 11 residues. The CDR3 loop is CASTRGAGYTF. The CDR3, as DNA: TGTGCCAGCACGCGGGGGGCTGGCTACACCTTC.

For this clonotype: A much larger clone differs by one base, so this may be a read error. V gene TRBV7-8 combines with J gene TRBJ2-5, with D perhaps matching TRBD1 (6 bases). The germline V gene encodes CDR1 SGHVS and CDR2 FQNEAQ. The CDR3 has 14 amino acids. V was clipped by 7 bases and J by 5 bases, with 17 bases between them. The CDR3 reads CASNRLIRGETQYF. The CDR3 DNA reads TGTGCCAGCAACCGCCTCATTAGGGGGGAGACCCAGTACTTC. Looking up the rest from reference TRBV7-8 and TRBJ2-5 gives the full variable domain: GAGVSQSPRYKVAKRGQDVALRCDPISGHVSLFWYQQALGQGPEFLTYFQNEAQLDKSGLPSDRFFAERPEGSVSTLKIQRTQQEDSAVYLCASNRLIRGETQYFGPGTRLLVL.

This clonotype has only a few counts. The chain couples TRBV27 to TRBJ2-7; the D is unclear. The germline V gene encodes CDR1 MNHEY and CDR2 SMNVEV (reference sequence). The CDR3 runs 13 residues. Trimming left V 5 bases short and J 8 bases short, with 16 bases between. The DNA for the CDR3 is TGTGCCAGCAGTGCGGACGGAACAGAGAAGCAGTACTTC. Amino acid sequence: CASSADGTEKQYF.

This clonotype has more than one count but fewer than ten. The V call is TRBV7-3, the J call TRBJ2-1; TRBD2 matches 7 bases. CDR3 length equals 15 residues. Germline-derived CDR1 and CDR2 are SGHTA and FQGTGA. The V and J ends lost 4 bases and 5 bases, in that order; junction bases with no gene match: 8. The CDR3 DNA is TGTGCCAGCAGCTCAAACGGACTAGAAAACAATGAGCAGTTCTTC. Protein sequence: CASSSNGLENNEQFF.

J is TRBJ2-7 and V is TRBV4-2, with 7 nucleotides matching TRBD2. This CDR3 has 14 amino acids. The V gene end was trimmed by 5 bases and the J gene end by 2 bases; junction bases not matched to a gene: 6. The germline V gene encodes CDR1 LGHNA and CDR2 YNFKEQ. CDR3 region: CASSNPGTTYEQYF. The CDR3 DNA sequence: TGTGCCAGCAGCAACCCAGGGACTACCTACGAGCAGTACTTC.

This clonotype was picked up many times. This chain joins TRBV5-6 and TRBJ2-3; 8 positions agree with TRBD1. CDR1 and CDR2 (germline): SGHDT, YYEEEE. The CDR3 consists of 16 residues. With 4 bases clipped from V and 4 bases from J, the junction kept 11 bases outside the gene matches. CDR3 sequence: CASSRYDDRGPDTQYF. The CDR3 bases are TGTGCCAGCAGCCGATATGATGACAGGGGCCCAGATACGCAGTATTTT. Full variable domain (remainder filled in from reference TRBV5-6 and TRBJ2-3): DAGVTQSPTHLIKTRGQQVTLRCSPKSGHDTVSWYQQALGQGPQFIFQYYEEEERQRGNFPDRFSGHQFPNYSSELNVNALLLGDSALYLCASSRYDDRGPDTQYFGPGTRLTVL.

The sample holds a few counts of this clonotype. The chain recombines TRBV7-2 with TRBJ2-7; 7 nucleotides agree with TRBD2. Germline assignment: CDR1 SGHTA and CDR2 FQGNSA. The CDR3 contains 15 residues. Trimming cost V 4 bases and J 3 bases; bases outside gene matches: 9. The CDR3: CASSYSSTSYYEQYF. The CDR3 DNA is TGTGCCAGCAGCTACTCATCGACTAGCTACTACGAGCAGTACTTC.

This clonotype occurred a few times. V usage is TRBV4-3 and J usage is TRBJ1-2; TRBD1 agrees at 8 bases. V was clipped by 3 bases and J by 6 bases; unmatched bases: 9. The germline CDR1 and CDR2 sequences are LGHNA and YSLEER. CDR3 size: 15 residues. The DNA of the CDR3 is TGCGCCAGCAGCCAGGCTTTACAGGGGGGGAATGGCTACACCTTC. It encodes CASSQALQGGNGYTF.

This clonotype was counted a few times. The rearrangement links TRBV7-2 to TRBJ1-1, with D uncertain. V gave up 6 bases and J gave up 7 bases, with 21 bases separating them. CDR1 is SGHTA, CDR2 FQGNSA, per germline. The CDR3 is made up of 15 amino acids. The CDR3 nucleotides read TGTGCCAGCAGGGGATCCTGGGTGAGTGCGATTGAAGCTTTCTTT. Its protein product is CASRGSWVSAIEAFF.

As for this clonotype: Its ends do not fully match the called genes, so a read error is possible. The chain joins TRBV2 to TRBJ1-2; no clear D. CDR1 is SNHLY and CDR2 is FYNNEI in the germline V gene. The CDR3 has 13 residues. In DNA form, the CDR3 reads TGTGCCAGCGGTGACCTTCTCGAGAGCGGCTACACCTTC. Translation: CASGDLLESGYTF.

In this sample, this clonotype turned up a few times. The chain couples TRBV6-1 to TRBJ2-5, with TRBD1 as a possible D gene (6 bases). The germline V gene encodes CDR1 MNHNS and CDR2 SASEGT. Trimming cost V 1 base and J 2 bases, with 11 bases left between them. The CDR3 runs 15 residues. For the CDR3, the DNA is TGTGCCAGCAGTGAAGACTGGGGGCCTCAAGAGACCCAGTACTTC. Amino acids: CASSEDWGPQETQYF.

At least ten counts were recorded for this clonotype. The V call is TRBV6-6, the J call TRBJ1-2, with D perhaps TRBD1 (5 bases). CDR1 and CDR2 (germline): MNHNY, SVGAGI (reference sequence). CDR3 length: 15 amino acids. Trimming took off 4 bases at V and 5 bases at J, with 17 bases between the two ends. CDR3 in DNA: TGTGCCAGCAGTTTCTTGCAGGGAGGAGATTATGGCTACACCTTC. Residues: CASSFLQGGDYGYTF.

This clonotype was seen a few times. The rearrangement joins TRBV20-1 to TRBJ1-1; D gene uncertain. The V gene's germline CDR1 is DFQATT and CDR2 SNEGSKA (reference sequence). This CDR3 contains 14 residues. Trimming took 0 bases from V and 0 from J, leaving 8 bases between them. Here the CDR3 reads CSARDPGVNTEAFF. In DNA form, the CDR3 reads TGCAGTGCTAGAGATCCTGGGGTGAACACTGAAGCTTTCTTT.

CDR3 sequence reads: CASSYTGQDNKNIQYF. The CDR3, as DNA: TGTGCCAGCAGTTATACGGGACAGGATAACAAAAACATTCAGTACTTC. V is TRBV2 and J is TRBJ2-4; 8 bases are a match to TRBD1. CDR1 SNHLY and CDR2 FYNNEI come from the germline V gene. The V and J ends lost 5 bases and 3 bases, in that order; junction bases with no gene match: 9. The CDR3 is 16 amino acids.

A few counts support this clonotype. This sequence joins TRBV10-2 and TRBJ2-5; D ambiguous. CDR1 is WSHSY, CDR2 SAAADI, per germline. This CDR3 is 11 amino acids long. The V end was cut by 0 bases, the J end by 9 bases, with 5 bases between. CDR3 nucleotide sequence: TGCGCCAGCAGTGAGTCCACGGCCCAGTACTTC. Protein: CASSESTAQYF.

This clonotype appeared many times. The chain carries TRBV5-6 and TRBJ1-2, with 7 bases lining up with TRBD1. Germline CDR1 is SGHDT and CDR2 is YYEEEE. This CDR3 region has 16 residues. With 4 bases clipped from V and 5 bases from J, the junction kept 14 bases outside the gene matches. CDR3 protein: CASSQGTGALSYGYTF. The CDR3 bases are TGTGCCAGCAGCCAAGGTACAGGGGCCCTATCTTATGGCTACACCTTC.